This T cell receptor beta chain was found in a study of blood T cell repertoires in COVID-19. V shed 6 bases and J shed 1 base, with 19 bases lying between them. The CDR3 consists of 16 residues. Per the germline V gene, CDR1 is SNHLY and CDR2 is FYNNEI. TCRdb keeps only in-frame clones here, not all; method: immunoSEQ multiplex PCR. Here the sample spans almost 95,000 clones, about 71% being singletons. The receptor was derived from an older woman in a cohort sampled during active or convalescent COVID-19. Sequenced input: peripheral blood. This rearrangement joins TRBV2 to TRBJ2-7; TRBD2 might be the D (7 bases). The CDR3: CASRPPRGGISYEQYF. CDR3 nucleotide sequence: TGTGCCAGCAGACCCCCAAGGGGGGGCATTTCCTACGAGCAGTACTTC.